The clone carrying this T cell receptor (beta chain) appeared a few times. Original data processing: Estimated nucleated cell counts came from reference gene primer amplification. The protocol was immunoSEQ multiplex PCR, while the TCRdb copy is restricted to in-frame clones and leaves out a portion. The DNA was the basis for D and trimming; V, J and clone size are from that table. The table has more than 150,000 clones, 80% to 90% seen once. This sample is drawn from a study of blood T cell repertoires in COVID-19. Study at large: From the United States, Italy and Spain came samples of acute and convalescent COVID-19. Sources were T cells, B-cell-depleted T cells, or PBMCs; the material itself was cDNA or gDNA.

The CDR3 extends over 16 amino acids. Trimming removed 2 bases from V and 9 bases from J, with 17 bases in between. CDR1 is MNHEY and CDR2 is SVGAGI in the germline V gene. This sequence originates from a woman aged 40 to 50 with acute or convalescent COVID-19. V usage is TRBV6-5 and J usage is TRBJ1-6, with D possibly being TRBD1 (6 bases). Sequencing was performed on peripheral blood. The CDR3 nucleotides are TGTGCCAGCAGTTACCAGGGGAATCACAAAGCTTCACCCCTCCACTTT. It specifies CASSYQGNHKASPLHF.